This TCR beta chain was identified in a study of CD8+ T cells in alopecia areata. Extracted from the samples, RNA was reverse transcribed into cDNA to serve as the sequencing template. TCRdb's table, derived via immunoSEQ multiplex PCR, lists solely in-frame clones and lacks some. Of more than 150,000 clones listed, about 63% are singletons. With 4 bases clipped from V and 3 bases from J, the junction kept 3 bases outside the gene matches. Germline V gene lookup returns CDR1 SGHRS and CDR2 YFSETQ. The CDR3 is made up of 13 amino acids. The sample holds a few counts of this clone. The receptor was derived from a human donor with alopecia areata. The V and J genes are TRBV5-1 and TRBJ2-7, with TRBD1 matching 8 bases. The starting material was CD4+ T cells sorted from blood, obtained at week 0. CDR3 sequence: CASSRDRNYEQYF. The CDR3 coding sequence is TGCGCCAGCAGCCGGGACAGGAACTACGAGCAGTACTTC.